Listed below are T cell receptor beta chains from one sample, sequenced in a study of OX40 agonist ivuxolimab in advanced cancers. TCRdb keeps only in-frame clones here, not all; method: immunoSEQ multiplex PCR. The profile covers tens of thousands of clones, with approximately 91% appearing a single time and 18% taken by the ten largest. This material consisted of CD4+ or CD8+ T cells sorted from blood, taken in a trial of the OX40 agonist ivuxolimab. Receptors were obtained from an adult with an advanced solid tumor such as melanoma, head and neck, liver or kidney cancer. Both conserved end residues are trimmed from each CDR3. The order of the fields is V gene, J gene, CDR3 protein.

>TRBV18|TRBJ1-1
ASSPQGATEAF
>TRBV13|TRBJ2-7
ASSLAGGYEQY
>TRBV6-6|TRBJ1-5
ASSYSLDQPQH
>TRBV19|TRBJ1-6
ASSPRQGARNSPLH
>TRBV25-1|TRBJ2-5
ASSTGAAETQY
>TRBV19|TRBJ1-3
ATHSDRDGNTIY
>TRBV11-3|TRBJ2-3
ASSLDSTDTQY
>TRBV4-1|TRBJ1-1
ASSQERRGRGVHTEAF
>TRBV4-1|TRBJ1-2
ASSYGQAGDGYT
>TRBV7-9|TRBJ1-2
ASSRVGDPENYGYT
>TRBV11-1|TRBJ1-1
ASSFGGGTEAF
>TRBV5-1|TRBJ1-2
ASSPSGPNGYT
>TRBV2|TRBJ1-1
ASPSPTEAF
>TRBV5-1|TRBJ1-2
ASSLSQDGYT
>TRBV28|TRBJ2-5
ASSSPLLGWGETQY
>TRBV5-4|TRBJ1-2
ASSFDDYGYT
>TRBV4-2|TRBJ1-2
ASSQDFLGYT
>TRBV11-2|TRBJ2-7
ASSHSSDPAYEQY
>TRBV4-1|TRBJ2-2
ASKRLTGELF